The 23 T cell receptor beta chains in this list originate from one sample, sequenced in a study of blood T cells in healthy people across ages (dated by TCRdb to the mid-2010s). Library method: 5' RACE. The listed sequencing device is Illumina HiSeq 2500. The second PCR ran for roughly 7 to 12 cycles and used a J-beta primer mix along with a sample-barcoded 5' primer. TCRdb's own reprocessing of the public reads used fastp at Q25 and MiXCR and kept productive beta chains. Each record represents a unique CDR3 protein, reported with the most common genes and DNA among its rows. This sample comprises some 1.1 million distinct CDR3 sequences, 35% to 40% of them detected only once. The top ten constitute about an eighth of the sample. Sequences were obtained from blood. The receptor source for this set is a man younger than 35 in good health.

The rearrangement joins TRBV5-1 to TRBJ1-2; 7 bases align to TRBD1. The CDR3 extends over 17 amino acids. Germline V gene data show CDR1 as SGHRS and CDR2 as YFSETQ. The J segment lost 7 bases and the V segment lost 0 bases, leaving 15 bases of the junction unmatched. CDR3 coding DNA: TGCGCCAGCAGCTTGGGTTCTGGCGAGGGGGCCCTTTGTGGCTACACCTTC. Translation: CASSLGSGEGALCGYTF.

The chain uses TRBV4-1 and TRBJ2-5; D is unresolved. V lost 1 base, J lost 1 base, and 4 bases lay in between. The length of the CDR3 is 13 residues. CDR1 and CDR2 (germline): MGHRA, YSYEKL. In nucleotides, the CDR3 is TGCGCCAGCAGCCAAGGAGCCCAAGAGACCCAGTACTTC. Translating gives CASSQGAQETQYF.

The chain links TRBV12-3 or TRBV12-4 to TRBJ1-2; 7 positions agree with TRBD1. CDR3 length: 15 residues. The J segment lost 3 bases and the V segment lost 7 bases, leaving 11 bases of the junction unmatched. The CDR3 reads CASNSLRGLDYGYTF. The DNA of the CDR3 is TGTGCCAGCAACAGCTTAAGGGGGCTGGACTATGGCTACACCTTC.

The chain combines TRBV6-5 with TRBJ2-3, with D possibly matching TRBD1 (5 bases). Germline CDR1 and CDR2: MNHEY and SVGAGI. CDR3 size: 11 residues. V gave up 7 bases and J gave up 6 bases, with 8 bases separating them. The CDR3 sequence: CASTYRDTQYF. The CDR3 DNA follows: TGTGCCAGCACGTACAGGGATACGCAGTATTTT.

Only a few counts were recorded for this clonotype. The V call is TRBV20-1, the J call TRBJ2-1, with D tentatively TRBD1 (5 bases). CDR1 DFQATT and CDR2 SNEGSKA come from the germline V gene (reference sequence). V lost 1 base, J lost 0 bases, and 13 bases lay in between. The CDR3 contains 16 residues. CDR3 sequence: CSARGRQGLSYNEQFF. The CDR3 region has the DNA TGCAGTGCTAGAGGAAGGCAGGGTCTCTCCTACAATGAGCAGTTCTTC.

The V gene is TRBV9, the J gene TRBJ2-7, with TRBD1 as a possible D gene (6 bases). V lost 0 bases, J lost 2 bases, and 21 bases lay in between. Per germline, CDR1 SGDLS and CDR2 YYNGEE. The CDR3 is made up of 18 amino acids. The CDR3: CASSVGLTDRGITYEQYF. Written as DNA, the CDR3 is TGTGCCAGCAGCGTAGGTCTAACGGATAGGGGGATCACCTACGAGCAGTACTTC.

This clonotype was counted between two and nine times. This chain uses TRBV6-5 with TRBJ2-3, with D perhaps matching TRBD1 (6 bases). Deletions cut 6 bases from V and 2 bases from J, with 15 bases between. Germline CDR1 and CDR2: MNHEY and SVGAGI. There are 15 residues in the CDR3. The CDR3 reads CASSNDRFYTDTQYF. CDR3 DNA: TGTGCCAGCAGCAACGACAGGTTTTACACAGATACGCAGTATTTT.

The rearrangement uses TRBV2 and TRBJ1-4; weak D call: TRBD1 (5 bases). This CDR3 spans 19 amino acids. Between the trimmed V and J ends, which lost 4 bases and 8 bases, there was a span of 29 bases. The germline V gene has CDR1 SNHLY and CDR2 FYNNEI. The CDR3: CASSGEDNGAYLSGEKLFF. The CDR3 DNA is TGTGCCAGCAGTGGGGAGGACAACGGGGCTTACCTGTCAGGGGAAAAACTGTTTTTT. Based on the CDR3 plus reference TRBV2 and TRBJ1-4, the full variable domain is EPEVTQTPSHQVTQMGQEVILRCVPISNHLYFYWYRQILGQKVEFLVSFYNNEISEKSEIFDDQFSVERPDGSNFTLKIRSTKLEDSAMYFCASSGEDNGAYLSGEKLFFGSGTQLSVL.

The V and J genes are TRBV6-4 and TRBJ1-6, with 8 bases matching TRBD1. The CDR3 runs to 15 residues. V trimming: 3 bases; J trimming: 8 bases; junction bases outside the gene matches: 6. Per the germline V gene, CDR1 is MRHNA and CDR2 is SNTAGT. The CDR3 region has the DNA TGTGCCAGCAGTGAGCGACAGGGGTTTTATTCACCCCTCCACTTT. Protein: CASSERQGFYSPLHF.

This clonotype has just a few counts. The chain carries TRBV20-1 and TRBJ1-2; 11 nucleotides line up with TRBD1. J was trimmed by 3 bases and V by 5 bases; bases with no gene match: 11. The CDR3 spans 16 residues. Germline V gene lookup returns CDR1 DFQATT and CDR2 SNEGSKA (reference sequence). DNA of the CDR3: TGCAGTGCTCAGCCGGGACAGGGGGTGCTATACTATGGCTACACCTTC. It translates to CSAQPGQGVLYYGYTF.

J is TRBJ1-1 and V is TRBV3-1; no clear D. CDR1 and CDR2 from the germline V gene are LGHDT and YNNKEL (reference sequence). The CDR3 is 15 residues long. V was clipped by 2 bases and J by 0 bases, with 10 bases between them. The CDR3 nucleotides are TGTGCCAGCAGCCAATTCTACTACATGAACACTGAAGCTTTCTTT. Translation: CASSQFYYMNTEAFF.

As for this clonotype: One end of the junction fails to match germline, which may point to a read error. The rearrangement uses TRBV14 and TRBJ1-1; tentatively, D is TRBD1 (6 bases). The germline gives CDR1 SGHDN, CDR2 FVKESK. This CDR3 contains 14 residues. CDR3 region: CASNQNRVVTEAFF. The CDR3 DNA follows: TGTGCCAGCAACCAAAACAGGGTGGTGACTGAAGCTTTCTTT. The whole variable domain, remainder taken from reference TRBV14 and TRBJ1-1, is EAGVTQFPSHSVIEKGQTVTLRCDPISGHDNLYWYRRVMGKEIKFLLHFVKESKQDESGMPNNRFLAERTGGTYSTLKVQPAELEDSGVYFCASNQNRVVTEAFFGQGTRLTVV.

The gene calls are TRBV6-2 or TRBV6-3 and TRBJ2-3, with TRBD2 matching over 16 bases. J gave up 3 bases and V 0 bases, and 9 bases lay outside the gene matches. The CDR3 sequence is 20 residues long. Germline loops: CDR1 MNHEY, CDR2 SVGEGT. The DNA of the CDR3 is TGTGCCAGCAGTTACTCTCTTGGGACTAGCGGGGGGGCAAGGACAGATACGCAGTATTTT. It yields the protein CASSYSLGTSGGARTDTQYF.

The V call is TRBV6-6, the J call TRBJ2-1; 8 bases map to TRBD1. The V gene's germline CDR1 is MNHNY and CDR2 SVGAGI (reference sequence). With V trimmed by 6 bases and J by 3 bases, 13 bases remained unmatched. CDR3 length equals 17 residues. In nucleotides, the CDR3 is TGTGCCAGCAGCAGACCTGACAGGGGCTTGGACTACAATGAGCAGTTCTTC. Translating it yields CASSRPDRGLDYNEQFF.

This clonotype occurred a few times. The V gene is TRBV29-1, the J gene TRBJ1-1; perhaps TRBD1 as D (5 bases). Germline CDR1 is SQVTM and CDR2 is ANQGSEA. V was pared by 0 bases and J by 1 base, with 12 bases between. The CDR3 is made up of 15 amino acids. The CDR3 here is CSVEDQGLGNTEAFF. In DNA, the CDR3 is TGCAGCGTTGAAGATCAGGGACTGGGGAACACTGAAGCTTTCTTT.

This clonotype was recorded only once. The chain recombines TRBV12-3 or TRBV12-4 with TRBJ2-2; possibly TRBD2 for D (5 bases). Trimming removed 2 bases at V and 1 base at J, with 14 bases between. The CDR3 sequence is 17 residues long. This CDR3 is CASSLTAEALNTGELFF. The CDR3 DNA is TGTGCCAGCAGTTTAACGGCGGAGGCCTTGAACACCGGGGAGCTGTTTTTT.

CDR3 bases: TGTGCCAGCAACCTCAGGGATCCTAGCACAGATACGCAGTATTTT. Its translation: CASNLRDPSTDTQYF. V and J are TRBV6-6 and TRBJ2-3; D possibly corresponds to TRBD1 (5 bases). This CDR3 is 15 amino acids long. The ends were cut back, 7 bases at V and 0 bases at J, with 14 bases in the middle. Germline lookup yields CDR1 MNHNY and CDR2 SVGAGI (reference sequence).

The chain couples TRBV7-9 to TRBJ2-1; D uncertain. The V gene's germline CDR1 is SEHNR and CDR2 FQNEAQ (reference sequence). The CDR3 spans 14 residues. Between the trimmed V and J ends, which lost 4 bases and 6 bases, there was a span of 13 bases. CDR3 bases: TGTGCCAGCAGCTCCAAAATAGACATCAATGAGCAGTTCTTC. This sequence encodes CASSSKIDINEQFF. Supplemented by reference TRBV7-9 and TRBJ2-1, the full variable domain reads DTGVSQNPRHKITKRGQNVTFRCDPISEHNRLYWYRQTLGQGPEFLTYFQNEAQLEKSRLLSDRFSAERPKGSFSTLEIQRTEQGDSAMYLCASSSKIDINEQFFGPGTRLTVL.

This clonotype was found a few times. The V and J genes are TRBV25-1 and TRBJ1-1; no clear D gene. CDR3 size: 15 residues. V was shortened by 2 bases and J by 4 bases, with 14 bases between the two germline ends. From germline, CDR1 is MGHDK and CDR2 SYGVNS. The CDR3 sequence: CASSEEGRKATEAFF. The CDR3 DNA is TGTGCCAGCAGTGAAGAGGGCAGGAAGGCCACTGAAGCTTTCTTT.

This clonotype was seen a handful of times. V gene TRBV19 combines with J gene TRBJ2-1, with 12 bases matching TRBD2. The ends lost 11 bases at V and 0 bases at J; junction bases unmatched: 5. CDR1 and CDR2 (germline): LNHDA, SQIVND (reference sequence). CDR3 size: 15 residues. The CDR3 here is CASTSGGRSYNEQFF. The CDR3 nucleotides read TGTGCCTCGACTAGCGGGGGACGCTCCTACAATGAGCAGTTCTTC.

As DNA, the CDR3 is TGTGCCAGCAGTTTAAGGGCCACAGAGACCCAGTACTTC. Translation gives CASSLRATETQYF. The chain links TRBV12-3 or TRBV12-4 to TRBJ2-5; D unclear. This CDR3 comprises 13 residues. Trimming cost V 2 bases and J 4 bases, with 8 bases left between them.

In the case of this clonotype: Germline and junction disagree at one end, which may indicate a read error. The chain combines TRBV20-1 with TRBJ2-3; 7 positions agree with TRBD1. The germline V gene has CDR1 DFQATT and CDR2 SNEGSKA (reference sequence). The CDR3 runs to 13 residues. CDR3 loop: CSVRDLQGDTQYF. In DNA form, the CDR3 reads TGCAGTGTTAGAGATCTACAGGGGGATACGCAGTATTTT.

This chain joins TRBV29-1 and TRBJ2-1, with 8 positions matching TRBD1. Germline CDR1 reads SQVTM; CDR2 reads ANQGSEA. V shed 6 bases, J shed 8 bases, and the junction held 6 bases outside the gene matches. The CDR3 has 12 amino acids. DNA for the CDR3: TGCAGCGTCGCGGACAGGGTCGATGAGCAGTTCTTC. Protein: CSVADRVDEQFF.